This TCR beta chain stems from a study of CD8 T cell repertoires and HIV-1 epitope variants. Study details: Twenty-five autologous and known Gag and Nef epitope variant peptides each stimulated T cells separately. Control wells had CMV/EBV/flu peptides, negative Ebola AY9, or no peptide. Notes on the study in general: Roughly 10 TCR beta clonotypes were antigen-specific, over five apparently recognizing autologous or escape variants. Nef KF9 drew about 5 clonotypes and HW9 one, without TAALDMSHF responses.

On this clone itself: Antigen unknown.

TCRdb's table, derived via immunoSEQ multiplex PCR, lists solely in-frame clones and lacks some. This sample carries fewer than 7,000 clones, over 50% of them seen once, and the ten largest clones take roughly 45%. V lost 6 bases and J lost 0; bases outside the gene matches: 8. This CDR3 has 18 amino acids. Per germline, CDR1 MNHEY and CDR2 SMNVEV (reference sequence). The specimen sequenced was cultured CD8+ T cells derived from PBMCs. The source of this sequence is a male donor with HIV. V and J are TRBV27 and TRBJ2-3, with TRBD2 identical over 14 bases. CDR3 DNA: TGTGCCAGCAGACCCACGACTAGCGGGAGGGCTAGCACAGATACGCAGTATTTT. Protein product: CASRPTTSGRASTDTQYF.